This T cell receptor beta chain was identified in a study of control samples from healthy donors and cancer patients. Generated by immunoSEQ multiplex PCR, the TCRdb table keeps only in-frame clones and is missing some. The sample includes more than 65,000 clones, more than 80% of them seen just once. The CDR3 has 15 amino acids. The V and J ends lost 6 bases and 4 bases respectively, with 17 bases between them. CDR1 is MNHEY and CDR2 is SVGAGI in the germline V gene. This clonotype was obtained from a man in his 60s in good health. Sequencing used blood. V and J are TRBV6-5 and TRBJ2-3; D might be TRBD2 (6 bases). CDR3 region: CASRAVMGGADTQYF. CDR3 in DNA: TGTGCCAGCAGGGCTGTGATGGGGGGTGCAGATACGCAGTATTTT.